This T cell receptor (beta chain) was sequenced during a study of T cell changes during pregnancy in multiple sclerosis. TCRdb's table, derived via immunoSEQ multiplex PCR, lists solely in-frame clones and lacks some. Of roughly 69,000 clones in the sample, approximately 93% were seen once. V gave up 0 bases and J gave up 0 bases, with 13 bases separating them. CDR1 and CDR2 (germline): SGHRS, YFSETQ. The CDR3 has 16 residues. Specimen: peripheral blood, collected in the second trimester of pregnancy. The TCR sequence derives from a female donor with multiple sclerosis, enrolled in a pregnancy study. The J gene is TRBJ2-7, the V gene TRBV5-1; a possible D gene is TRBD2 (5 bases). CDR3 bases: TGCGCCAGCAGCTTGGCCGTGTTCACTAGCTCCTACGAGCAGTACTTC. Its protein product is CASSLAVFTSSYEQYF. Full variable domain (outside the CDR3, taken from reference TRBV5-1 and TRBJ2-7): KAGVTQTPRYLIKTRGQQVTLSCSPISGHRSVSWYQQTPGQGLQFLFEYFSETQRNKGNFPGRFSGRQFSNSRSEMNVSTLELGDSALYLCASSLAVFTSSYEQYFGPGTRLTVT.